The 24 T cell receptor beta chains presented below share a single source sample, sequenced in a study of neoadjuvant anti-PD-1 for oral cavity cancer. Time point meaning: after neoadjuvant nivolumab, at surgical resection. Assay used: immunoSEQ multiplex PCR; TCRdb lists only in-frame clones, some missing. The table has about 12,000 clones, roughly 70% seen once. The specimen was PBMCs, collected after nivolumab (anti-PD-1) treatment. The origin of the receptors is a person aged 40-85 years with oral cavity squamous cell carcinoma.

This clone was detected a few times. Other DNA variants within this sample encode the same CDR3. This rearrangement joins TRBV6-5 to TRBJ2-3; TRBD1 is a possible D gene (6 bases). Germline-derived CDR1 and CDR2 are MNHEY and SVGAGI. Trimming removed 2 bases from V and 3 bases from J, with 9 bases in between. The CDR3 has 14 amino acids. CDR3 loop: CASSYGQGTDTQYF. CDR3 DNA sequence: TGTGCCAGCAGTTACGGGCAGGGGACAGATACGCAGTATTTT.

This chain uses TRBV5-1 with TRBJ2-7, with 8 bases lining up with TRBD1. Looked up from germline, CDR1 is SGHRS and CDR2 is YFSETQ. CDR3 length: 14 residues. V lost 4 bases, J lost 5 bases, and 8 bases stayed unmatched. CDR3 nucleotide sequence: TGCGCCAGCAGCCCGGGACAGGACCAGCACGAGCAGTACTTC. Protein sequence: CASSPGQDQHEQYF.

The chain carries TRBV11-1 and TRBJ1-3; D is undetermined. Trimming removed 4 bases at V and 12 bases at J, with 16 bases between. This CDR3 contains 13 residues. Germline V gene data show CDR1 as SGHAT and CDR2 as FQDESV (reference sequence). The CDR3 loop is CASSSKPGRDIYF. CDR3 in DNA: TGTGCCAGCAGCTCGAAGCCCGGGCGAGACATATATTTT.

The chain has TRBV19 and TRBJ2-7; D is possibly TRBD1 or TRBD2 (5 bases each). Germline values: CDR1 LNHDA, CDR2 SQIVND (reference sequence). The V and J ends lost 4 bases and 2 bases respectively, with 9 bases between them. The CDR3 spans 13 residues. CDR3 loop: CASSSTGPYEQYF. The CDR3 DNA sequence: TGTGCCAGTAGTAGTACGGGGCCCTACGAGCAGTACTTC.

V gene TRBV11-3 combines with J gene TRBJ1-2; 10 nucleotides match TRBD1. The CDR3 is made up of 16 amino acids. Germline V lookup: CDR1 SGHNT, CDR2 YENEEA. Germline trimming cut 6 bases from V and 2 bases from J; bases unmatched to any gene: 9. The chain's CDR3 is CASSLGQGFHNYGYTF. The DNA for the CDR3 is TGTGCCAGCAGTTTGGGACAGGGGTTTCACAACTATGGCTACACCTTC.

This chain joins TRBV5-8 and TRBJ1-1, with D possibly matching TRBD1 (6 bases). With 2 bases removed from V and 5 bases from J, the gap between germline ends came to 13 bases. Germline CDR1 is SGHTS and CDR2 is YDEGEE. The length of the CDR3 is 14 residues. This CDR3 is CASSFQGRNTEAFF. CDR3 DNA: TGTGCCAGCAGCTTCCAGGGGAGGAATACTGAAGCTTTCTTT.

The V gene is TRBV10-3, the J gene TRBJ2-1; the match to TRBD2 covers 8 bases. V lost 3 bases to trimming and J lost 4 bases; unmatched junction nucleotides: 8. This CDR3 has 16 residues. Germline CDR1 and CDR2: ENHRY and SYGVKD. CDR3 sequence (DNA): TGTGCCATCAGTGATGGTAGTCTAGCGGGTTACAATGAGCAGTTCTTC. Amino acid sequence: CAISDGSLAGYNEQFF.

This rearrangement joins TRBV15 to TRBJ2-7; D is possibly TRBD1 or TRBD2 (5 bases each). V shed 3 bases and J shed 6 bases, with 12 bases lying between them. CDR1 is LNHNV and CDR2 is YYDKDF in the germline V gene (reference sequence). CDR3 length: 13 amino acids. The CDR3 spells CATSSPPGTEQYF. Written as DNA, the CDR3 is TGTGCCACCAGCAGCCCCCCGGGGACCGAGCAGTACTTC.

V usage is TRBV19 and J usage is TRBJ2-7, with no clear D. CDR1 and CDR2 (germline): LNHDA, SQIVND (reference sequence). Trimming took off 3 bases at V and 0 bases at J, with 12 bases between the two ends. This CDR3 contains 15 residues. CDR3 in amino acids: CASSIYYYTSYEQYF. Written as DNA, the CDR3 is TGTGCCAGTAGTATTTACTACTACACCTCCTACGAGCAGTACTTC. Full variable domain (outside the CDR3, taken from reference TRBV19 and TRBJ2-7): DGGITQSPKYLFRKEGQNVTLSCEQNLNHDAMYWYRQDPGQGLRLIYYSQIVNDFQKGDIAEGYSVSREKKESFPLTVTSAQKNPTAFYLCASSIYYYTSYEQYFGPGTRLTVT.

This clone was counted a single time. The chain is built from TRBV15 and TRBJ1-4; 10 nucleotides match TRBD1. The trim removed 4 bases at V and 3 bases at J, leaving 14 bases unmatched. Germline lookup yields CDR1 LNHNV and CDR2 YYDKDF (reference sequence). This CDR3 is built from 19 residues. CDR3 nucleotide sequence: TGTGCCACCAGCACCCCCGGGGGGGACAGGGGCGCCCCTAATGAAAAACTGTTTTTT. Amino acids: CATSTPGGDRGAPNEKLFF.

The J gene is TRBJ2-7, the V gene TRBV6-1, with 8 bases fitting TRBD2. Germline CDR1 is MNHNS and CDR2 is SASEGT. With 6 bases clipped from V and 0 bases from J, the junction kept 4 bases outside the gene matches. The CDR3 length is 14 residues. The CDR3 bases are TGTGCCAGCAGAAGCGGGGGTTACTCCTACGAGCAGTACTTC. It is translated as CASRSGGYSYEQYF.

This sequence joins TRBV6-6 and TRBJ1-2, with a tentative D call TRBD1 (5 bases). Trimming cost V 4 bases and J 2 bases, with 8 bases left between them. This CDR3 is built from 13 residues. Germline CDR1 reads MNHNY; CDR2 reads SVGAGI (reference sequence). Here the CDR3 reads CASSFDSNYGYTF. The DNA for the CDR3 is TGTGCCAGCAGTTTCGACAGCAACTATGGCTACACCTTC.

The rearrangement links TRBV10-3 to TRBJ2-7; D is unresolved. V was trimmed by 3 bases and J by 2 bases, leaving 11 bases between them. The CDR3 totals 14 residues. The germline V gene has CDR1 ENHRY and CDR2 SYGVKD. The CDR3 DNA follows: TGTGCCATCAGTGATTTCGCAGGAACCTACGAGCAGTACTTC. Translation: CAISDFAGTYEQYF.

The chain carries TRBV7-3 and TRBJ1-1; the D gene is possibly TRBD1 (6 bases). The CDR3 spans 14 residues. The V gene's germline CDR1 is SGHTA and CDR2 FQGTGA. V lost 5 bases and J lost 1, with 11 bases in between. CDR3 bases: TGTGCCAGCAGCCCGGGACATTCGAACACTGAAGCTTTCTTT. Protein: CASSPGHSNTEAFF.

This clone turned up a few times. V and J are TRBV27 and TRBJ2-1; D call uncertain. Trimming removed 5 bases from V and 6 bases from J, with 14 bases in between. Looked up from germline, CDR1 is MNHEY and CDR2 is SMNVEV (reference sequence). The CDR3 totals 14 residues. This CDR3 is CASSRGIGVNEQFF. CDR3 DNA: TGTGCCAGCAGTCGCGGAATTGGGGTCAATGAGCAGTTCTTC.

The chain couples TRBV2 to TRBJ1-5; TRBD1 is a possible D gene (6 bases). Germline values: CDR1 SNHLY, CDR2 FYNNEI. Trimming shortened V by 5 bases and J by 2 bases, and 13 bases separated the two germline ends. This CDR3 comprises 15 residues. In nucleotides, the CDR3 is TGTGCCAGCAGTCTCACAGGGATGGGCAATCAGCCCCAGCATTTT. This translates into CASSLTGMGNQPQHF.

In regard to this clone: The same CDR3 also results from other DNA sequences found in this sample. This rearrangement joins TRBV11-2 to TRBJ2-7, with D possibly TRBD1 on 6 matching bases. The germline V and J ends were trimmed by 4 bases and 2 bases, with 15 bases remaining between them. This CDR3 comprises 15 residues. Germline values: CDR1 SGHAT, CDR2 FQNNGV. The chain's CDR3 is CASSSRDNRPYEQYF. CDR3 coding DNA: TGTGCCAGCAGCTCCCGGGACAACAGACCCTACGAGCAGTACTTC.

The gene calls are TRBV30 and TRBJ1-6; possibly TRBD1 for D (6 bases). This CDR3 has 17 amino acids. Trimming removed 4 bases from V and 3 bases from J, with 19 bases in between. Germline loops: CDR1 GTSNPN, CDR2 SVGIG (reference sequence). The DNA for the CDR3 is TGTGCCTGGAAAAACGACCATACAGGGCACTATAATTCACCCCTCCACTTT. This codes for CAWKNDHTGHYNSPLHF.

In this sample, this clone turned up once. This CDR3 reads CASRRPGGVNTEAFF. CDR3 nucleotide sequence: TGTGCCAGCCGTCGCCCCGGCGGGGTGAACACTGAAGCTTTCTTT. The chain couples TRBV19 to TRBJ1-1; D remains ambiguous. This CDR3 spans 15 amino acids. The germline V gene has CDR1 LNHDA and CDR2 SQIVND (reference sequence). Trimming stripped 9 bases from V and 0 bases from J, with 17 bases between.

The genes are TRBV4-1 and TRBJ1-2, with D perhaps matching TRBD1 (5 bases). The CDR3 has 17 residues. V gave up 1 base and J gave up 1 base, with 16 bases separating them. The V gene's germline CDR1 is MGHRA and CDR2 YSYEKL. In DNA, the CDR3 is TGCGCCAGCAGCCAAGGCACAGGAGGCTGGCTTAACTATGGCTACACCTTC. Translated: CASSQGTGGWLNYGYTF.

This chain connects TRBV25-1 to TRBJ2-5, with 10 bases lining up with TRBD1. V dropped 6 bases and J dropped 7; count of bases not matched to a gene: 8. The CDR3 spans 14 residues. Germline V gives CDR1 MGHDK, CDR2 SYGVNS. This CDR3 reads CASRPGQGRGTQYF. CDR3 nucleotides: TGTGCCAGCAGACCGGGACAGGGGCGCGGGACCCAGTACTTC.

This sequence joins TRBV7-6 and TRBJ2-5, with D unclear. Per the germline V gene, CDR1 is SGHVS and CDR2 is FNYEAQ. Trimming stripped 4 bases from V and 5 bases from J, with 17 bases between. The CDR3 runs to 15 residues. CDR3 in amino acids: CASSSLPRGRETQYF. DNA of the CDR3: TGTGCCAGCAGCTCCCTGCCCAGAGGTCGGGAGACCCAGTACTTC.

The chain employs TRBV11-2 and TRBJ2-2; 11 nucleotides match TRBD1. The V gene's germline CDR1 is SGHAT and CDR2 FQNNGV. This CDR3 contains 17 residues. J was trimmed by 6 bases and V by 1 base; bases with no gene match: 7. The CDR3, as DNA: TGTGCCAGCAGCTTAGCTTTGGGACAGGGGGGTTCCGGGGAGCTGTTTTTT. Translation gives CASSLALGQGGSGELFF.

DNA for the CDR3: TGCGCCAGCAGCGTGTCAGGGGGCGGTGAAAAACTGTTTTTT. Translated, it gives CASSVSGGGEKLFF. The chain links TRBV5-1 to TRBJ1-4, with TRBD1 matching 8 bases. The germline V gene encodes CDR1 SGHRS and CDR2 YFSETQ. The CDR3 contains 14 residues. The trim removed 4 bases at V and 7 bases at J, leaving 6 bases unmatched.